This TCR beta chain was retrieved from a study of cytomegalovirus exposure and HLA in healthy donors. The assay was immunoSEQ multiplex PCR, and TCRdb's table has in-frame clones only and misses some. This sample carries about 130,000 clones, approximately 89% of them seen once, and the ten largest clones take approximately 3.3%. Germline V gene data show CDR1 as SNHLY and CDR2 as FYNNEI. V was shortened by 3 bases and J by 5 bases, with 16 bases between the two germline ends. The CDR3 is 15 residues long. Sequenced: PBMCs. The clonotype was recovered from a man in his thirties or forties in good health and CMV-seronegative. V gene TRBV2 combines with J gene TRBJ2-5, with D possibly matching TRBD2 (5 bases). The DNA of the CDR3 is TGTGCCAGCAGTGAGTATAAGACTAAATCGGAGACCCAGTACTTC. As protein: CASSEYKTKSETQYF.